The subject of this entry is one TCR beta chain. Some clones are missing from TCRdb's copy, which holds only in-frame ones; the method was immunoSEQ multiplex PCR. Of about 56,000 clones detected, around 90% appear once; the ten largest clones hold roughly 1.2%. The V gene lost 2 bases and the J gene lost 4 bases, with 13 bases spanning the gap. Germline loops: CDR1 SGHNT, CDR2 YYREEE (reference sequence). The CDR3 extends over 15 amino acids. The sample is drawn from a study of cytomegalovirus exposure and HLA in healthy donors. Sequenced material: PBMCs. The chain is built from TRBV5-4 and TRBJ2-1; D possibly corresponds to TRBD1 (6 bases). This TCR was recovered from a man between 18 and 29 years old in good health and CMV-seronegative. CDR3 bases: TGTGCCAGCAGCTTAGAGGGGGTGAGATACAATGAGCAGTTCTTC. Protein: CASSLEGVRYNEQFF.